A single sample is the source of the 18 T cell receptor beta chains below, sequenced in a study of radiotherapy plus CTLA-4 blockade in lung cancer. Using immunoSEQ multiplex PCR, the repertoire was profiled, and TCRdb retains in-frame clones only, with some absent. This sample has approximately 76,000 clones, with about 79% found just once. The specimen was peripheral blood, collected from a patient treated with radiotherapy plus ipilimumab. These receptors all stem from a human donor with non-small cell lung cancer who had a partial response to radiotherapy plus ipilimumab. Some clones in this sample may be carry-over from other donors' samples.

The chain recombines TRBV7-2 with TRBJ2-3, with D maybe TRBD2 (7 bases). The V gene lost 8 bases and the J gene lost 3 bases, with 15 bases spanning the gap. Germline lookup yields CDR1 SGHTA and CDR2 FQGNSA. The CDR3 spans 14 residues. CDR3 loop: CASGGGRSTDTQYF. CDR3 sequence (DNA): TGTGCCAGCGGGGGGGGCAGATCGACAGATACGCAGTATTTT.

V usage is TRBV6-5 and J usage is TRBJ2-5; 8 nucleotides align to TRBD2. Germline CDR1 is MNHEY and CDR2 is SVGAGI. This CDR3 contains 15 residues. V shed 5 bases, J shed 5 bases, and the junction held 10 bases outside the gene matches. The CDR3 nucleotides read TGTGCCAGCAGTACAACGGGAGGGCGGCGGGAGACCCAGTACTTC. Amino acid sequence: CASSTTGGRRETQYF.

In regard to this clone: An end of the junction differs from the germline gene, which may be a read error. Other DNA sequences within the sample encode an identical CDR3. The rearrangement uses TRBV18 and TRBJ2-4; 8 nucleotides agree with TRBD1. Germline lookup yields CDR1 KGHSH and CDR2 LQKENI. The CDR3 length is 15 residues. The CDR3 DNA follows: TGTGCCAGCTCGGGAGGACAGGGCCAAGCAAACATTCAGTACTTT. As protein: CASSGGQGQANIQYF.

The gene calls are TRBV14 and TRBJ2-3; the match to TRBD1 covers 9 bases. Per the germline V gene, CDR1 is SGHDN and CDR2 is FVKESK. The CDR3 covers 16 residues. J was trimmed by 6 bases and V by 0 bases; bases with no gene match: 7. The chain's CDR3 is CASSQDGTGLRDTQYF. As DNA, the CDR3 is TGTGCCAGCAGCCAAGACGGGACAGGGCTTAGGGATACGCAGTATTTT.

Comments on this clone: It is likely a read error: a sequence one base away is far more abundant. The rearrangement uses TRBV6-5 and TRBJ1-5; a weak D match, TRBD1 (5 bases). V lost 5 bases, J lost 4 bases, and 9 bases lay in between. The CDR3 is 13 residues long. Germline lookup yields CDR1 MNHEY and CDR2 SVGAGI. DNA of the CDR3: TGTGCCAGCAGTGGGCGGGGGAATCAGCCCCAGCATTTT. It codes for CASSGRGNQPQHF.

The chain uses TRBV4-3 and TRBJ2-7; TRBD2 might be the D (6 bases). The germline V gene has CDR1 LGHNA and CDR2 YSLEER. The CDR3 has 15 amino acids. V was pared by 1 base and J by 3 bases, with 13 bases between. In DNA, the CDR3 is TGCGCCAGCAGCCAAGCGATCACTAGCATCTACGAGCAGTACTTC. Translating gives CASSQAITSIYEQYF.

The chain links TRBV11-3 to TRBJ2-1; D is unresolved. Germline V CDR1 and CDR2: SGHNT, YENEEA. V was shortened by 5 bases and J by 3 bases, with 8 bases between the two germline ends. The CDR3 runs to 13 residues. The CDR3 coding sequence is TGTGCCAGCAGCCCTGTTAACTACAATGAGCAGTTCTTC. Amino acid sequence: CASSPVNYNEQFF.

To note about this clone: An end of the junction does not agree with germline; a read error may underlie this. The rearrangement uses TRBV28 and TRBJ2-1; 9 positions agree with TRBD2. This CDR3 spans 14 amino acids. Per germline, CDR1 MDHEN and CDR2 SYDVKM. The CDR3 DNA follows: TGTGCCAGCAGTCGCTTAGCGGGAGAGAATGAGCAGCTCTTC. Residues: CASSRLAGENEQLF.

In DNA, the CDR3 is TGTGCCGGACAGGGGAATGACACTGAAGCTTTCTTT. Its translation is CAGQGNDTEAFF. V is TRBV7-3 and J is TRBJ1-1; 9 bases fit TRBD1. Germline V CDR1 and CDR2: SGHTA, FQGTGA. The length of the CDR3 is 12 residues. V trimming: 11 bases; J trimming: 3 bases; junction bases outside the gene matches: 4. Full variable domain (missing parts from reference TRBV7-3 and TRBJ1-1): GAGVSQTPSNKVTEKGKYVELRCDPISGHTALYWYRQSLGQGPEFLIYFQGTGAADDSGLPNDRFFAVRPEGSVSTLKIQRTERGDSAVYLCAGQGNDTEAFFGQGTRLTVV.

This rearrangement joins TRBV7-2 to TRBJ1-1, with TRBD1 as a possible D gene (6 bases). The CDR3 consists of 15 residues. Germline V CDR1 and CDR2: SGHTA, FQGNSA. V was cut by 1 base and J by 1 base, with 10 bases left in between. The CDR3 DNA follows: TGTGCCAGCAGCTTAGTAGGGGGTGGGAACACTGAAGCTTTCTTT. Translating gives CASSLVGGGNTEAFF.

The gene calls are TRBV19 and TRBJ2-7; weak D call: TRBD2 (7 bases). CDR3 length equals 17 residues. V lost 6 bases and J 6 bases, leaving 27 bases between the germline ends. From germline, CDR1 is LNHDA and CDR2 SQIVND (reference sequence). Here the CDR3 reads CASSRIRGAGGGGEQYF. CDR3 coding DNA: TGTGCCAGTAGCAGGATCAGGGGCGCTGGCGGGGGCGGCGAGCAGTACTTC.

The V and J genes are TRBV9 and TRBJ2-1; the D gene is possibly TRBD2 (6 bases). CDR3 length: 14 amino acids. V was cut by 1 base and J by 4 bases, with 9 bases left in between. Per germline, CDR1 SGDLS and CDR2 YYNGEE. CDR3 protein: CASSVTRGYNEQFF. DNA of the CDR3: TGTGCCAGCAGCGTAACACGGGGGTACAATGAGCAGTTCTTC.

This rearrangement joins TRBV5-1 to TRBJ1-2; TRBD1 is a possible D gene (6 bases). Looked up from germline, CDR1 is SGHRS and CDR2 is YFSETQ. This CDR3 has 14 residues. V lost 2 bases and J 2 bases, leaving 10 bases between the germline ends. CDR3 region: CASSLGTGNYGYTF. The CDR3 nucleotides are TGCGCCAGCAGCTTAGGAACAGGGAACTATGGCTACACCTTC.

This clone was observed a handful of times. This rearrangement joins TRBV4-1 to TRBJ1-3; weak D call: TRBD1 (5 bases). Deletions cut 1 base from V and 3 bases from J, with 10 bases between. CDR1 is MGHRA and CDR2 is YSYEKL in the germline V gene. CDR3 length: 15 amino acids. In DNA, the CDR3 is TGCGCCAGCAGCCAAGTCAGGGCGAGTGGAAACACCATATATTTT. Translation gives CASSQVRASGNTIYF.

This clone was observed a single time. In DNA form, the CDR3 reads TGCGCCAGCAGCCAAAGGCTAGCGGGGGGGCCAGATACGCAGTATTTT. This encodes CASSQRLAGGPDTQYF. The V and J genes are TRBV4-3 and TRBJ2-3; 12 bases map to TRBD2. CDR3 size: 16 residues. Germline loops: CDR1 LGHNA, CDR2 YSLEER. V trimming: 2 bases; J trimming: 4 bases; junction bases outside the gene matches: 4.

The chain carries TRBV2 and TRBJ2-7, with 9 bases lining up with TRBD1. CDR3 length: 12 amino acids. Per the germline V gene, CDR1 is SNHLY and CDR2 is FYNNEI. Losses at the gene ends were 11 bases for V and 4 bases for J; bases not matched to a gene: 6. The CDR3 DNA is TGTGCCGGAGGGACAGGGACGTACGAGCAGTACTTC. Translation gives CAGGTGTYEQYF. The complete variable domain, with remaining parts taken from reference TRBV2 and TRBJ2-7, reads EPEVTQTPSHQVTQMGQEVILRCVPISNHLYFYWYRQILGQKVEFLVSFYNNEISEKSEIFDDQFSVERPDGSNFTLKIRSTKLEDSAMYFCAGGTGTYEQYFGPGTRLTVT.

The chain is built from TRBV9 and TRBJ2-7; perhaps TRBD2 as D (5 bases). V dropped 2 bases and J dropped 0 bases, with 6 bases sitting between them. Germline V gene sequence: CDR1 SGDLS, CDR2 YYNGEE. This CDR3 is 13 amino acids long. CDR3 sequence (DNA): TGTGCCAGCAGCGTGGGAGACTCCTACGAGCAGTACTTC. Translating it yields CASSVGDSYEQYF.

This clone was seen just once. This chain connects TRBV6-1 to TRBJ1-1; 10 bases fit TRBD1. After removal of 6 bases from V and 4 bases from J, the junction contained 5 bases not matched to a gene. The CDR3 contains 14 residues. Per germline, CDR1 MNHNS and CDR2 SASEGT. CDR3 sequence reads: CASRGTGAVTEAFF. The CDR3 bases are TGTGCCAGCAGAGGGACAGGGGCGGTCACTGAAGCTTTCTTT.